Detailed here is one T cell receptor (beta chain). Sequencing was performed with immunoSEQ multiplex PCR; in TCRdb, only in-frame clones are kept and a portion is missing. This table has 1.5 million to 2.5 million clones, roughly 95% appearing once. The entry originates in a study of shared clonotypes between healthy human individuals. Naive-designated CD8 cells lacked CD45RO, were positively enriched for CCR7, and omitted terminally differentiated effector memory CD45RA+ cells. Germline V lookup: CDR1 SNHLY, CDR2 FYNNEI. This CDR3 spans 17 amino acids. The junction had 8 bases not matched to a gene; V was cut back by 6 bases and J by 0 bases.

The chain uses TRBV2 and TRBJ1-6, with TRBD1 matching 7 bases. The source of this sequence is a man between 18 and 29 years old in good health. The sequenced sample consisted of naive CD8+ T cells sorted from blood. In DNA, the CDR3 is TGTGCCAGCAGCCTAGGGGGCCGAAGCTCCTATAATTCACCCCTCCACTTT. Amino acid sequence: CASSLGGRSSYNSPLHF.